A single sample gave rise to the 27 T cell receptor beta chains below, sequenced in a study of regulatory T cells in long-lasting Graves disease (TCRdb year 2021). The method behind the library was multiplex PCR. Sequencing was carried out with an Illumina HiSeq 4000. CDR3 regions were amplified by Arm-PCR with iRepertoire HTBI primers to construct TCR beta libraries. Using fastp at Q25 and MiXCR, TCRdb reprocessed the public reads and kept productive beta chains. Each CDR3 protein appears once, grouped with its most common genes and DNA. The sample has some 600,000 distinct CDR3 sequences on record, around 15% of them singletons. The ten largest clones represent about 12% of the sample. The time point label of this sample denotes: newly diagnosed GD, antithyroid drugs for less than 3 months. For both TCR sequencing and RNA sequencing, RNA was extracted from PBMCs using TRIzol. The sample was also reused in another study, on T cells in Graves' hyperthyroidism and ophthalmopathy.

The material was peripheral blood mononuclear cells (PBMCs), obtained at new diagnosis, from a patient treated with antithyroid drugs. These receptors were collected from a man aged 18 to 29 with Graves disease. Donor details come from another sample of the same person, matched by shared clones.

The table lists this clonotype with many counts. The rearrangement joins TRBV18 to TRBJ2-7; either TRBD1 or TRBD2 may supply D (5 bases each). Germline V gene data show CDR1 as KGHSH and CDR2 as LQKENI. The CDR3 is made up of 14 amino acids. Trimming took off 2 bases at V and 3 bases at J, with 11 bases between the two ends. CDR3 sequence reads: CASSPRDRDYEQYF. The CDR3 bases are TGTGCCAGCTCACCAAGGGACCGAGACTACGAGCAGTACTTC. Complete variable domain (other parts from reference TRBV18 and TRBJ2-7): NAGVMQNPRHLVRRRGQEARLRCSPMKGHSHVYWYRQLPEEGLKFMVYLQKENIIDESGMPKERFSAEFPKEGPSILRIQQVVRGDSAAYFCASSPRDRDYEQYFGPGTRLTVT.

This clonotype was seen ten or more times. The gene calls are TRBV28 and TRBJ1-5; D is unresolved. The CDR3 covers 14 residues. Germline CDR1 reads MDHEN; CDR2 reads SYDVKM. Trimming removed 8 bases at V and 6 bases at J, with 17 bases between. The CDR3 spells CASSLLGMGQPQHF. CDR3 sequence (DNA): TGTGCCAGCTCGCTGCTTGGGATGGGTCAGCCCCAGCATTTT. The full variable domain, with the rest looked up from reference TRBV28 and TRBJ1-5, is DVKVTQSSRYLVKRTGEKVFLECVQDMDHENMFWYRQDPGLGLRLIYFSYDVKMKEKGDIPEGYSVSREKKERFSLILESASTNQTSMYLCASSLLGMGQPQHFGDGTRLSIL.

This clonotype was seen repeatedly, ten times or more. This sequence joins TRBV13 and TRBJ2-5; tentative D call: TRBD2 (7 bases). Germline assignment: CDR1 PRHDT and CDR2 FYEKMQ (reference sequence). V lost 5 bases and J lost 1, with 14 bases in between. The CDR3 is 15 amino acids. CDR3 residues: CASSPAGAGQETQYF. As DNA, the CDR3 is TGTGCCAGCAGCCCCGCGGGGGCGGGCCAAGAGACCCAGTACTTC.

This clonotype showed up just a few times. The rearrangement uses TRBV10-1 and TRBJ2-1; 9 bases match TRBD1. The V gene end was trimmed by 9 bases and the J gene end by 10 bases; junction bases not matched to a gene: 16. Germline V gene lookup returns CDR1 WNHNN and CDR2 SYGVQD (reference sequence). This CDR3 has 15 amino acids. CDR3 sequence: CARQTRDRASKEQFF. The CDR3 nucleotides are TGCGCCAGACAGACGCGGGACAGGGCTTCAAAAGAGCAGTTCTTC.

This clonotype showed up just a few times. The CDR3 loop reads CASSLMVAEKVQFF. The DNA of the CDR3 is TGTGCCAGCAGCTTAATGGTAGCGGAAAAAGTGCAGTTCTTC. The chain recombines TRBV7-3 with TRBJ2-1, with D perhaps TRBD2 (6 bases). The CDR3 contains 14 residues. V was clipped by 1 base and J by 12 bases, with 16 bases between them. CDR1 is SGHTA, CDR2 FQGTGA, per germline.

The sample holds a few counts of this clonotype. The V call is TRBV2, the J call TRBJ1-2, with D perhaps TRBD1 (5 bases). The CDR3 runs to 14 residues. CDR1 and CDR2 (germline): SNHLY, FYNNEI. V lost 11 bases and J lost 5, with 21 bases in between. This CDR3 reads CARYTLGGGYGYTF. The CDR3 region has the DNA TGTGCCCGCTATACCCTCGGGGGGGGATATGGCTACACCTTC.

The chain is built from TRBV7-3 and TRBJ2-5; D gene ambiguous. V dropped 2 bases and J dropped 1 base, with 14 bases sitting between them. From germline, CDR1 is SGHTA and CDR2 FQGTGA. This CDR3 is 16 amino acids long. The CDR3 region is CASSLPGRRPQETQYF. The DNA of the CDR3 is TGTGCCAGCAGCTTACCTGGACGCCGTCCCCAAGAGACCCAGTACTTC.

This clonotype has more than one count but fewer than ten. The rearrangement uses TRBV30 and TRBJ2-1; possibly TRBD1 for D (6 bases). The CDR3 is 17 residues long. CDR1 GTSNPN and CDR2 SVGIG come from the germline V gene (reference sequence). The germline V and J ends were trimmed by 1 base and 4 bases, with 20 bases remaining between them. The CDR3 DNA follows: TGTGCCTGGAGTGGTCTATCGTCAGGGGCTCCATACAATGAGCAGTTCTTC. Its protein is CAWSGLSSGAPYNEQFF. Full variable domain (outside the CDR3, taken from reference TRBV30 and TRBJ2-1): SQTIHQWPATLVQPVGSPLSLECTVEGTSNPNLYWYRQAAGRGLQLLFYSVGIGQISSEVPQNLSASRPQDRQFILSSKKLLLSDSGFYLCAWSGLSSGAPYNEQFFGPGTRLTVL.

This clonotype was recorded a few times. This chain links TRBV19 with TRBJ1-1; 10 positions match TRBD1. CDR3 length: 15 residues. Germline loops: CDR1 LNHDA, CDR2 SQIVND (reference sequence). V lost 5 bases and J lost 5; bases outside the gene matches: 8. Written as DNA, the CDR3 is TGTGCCAGTAGTCCTGGGACAGGGGAAGGAACTGAAGCTTTCTTT. This translates into CASSPGTGEGTEAFF.

The table lists this clonotype with many counts. This rearrangement joins TRBV28 to TRBJ1-1; maybe TRBD1 (5 bases). CDR1 is MDHEN, CDR2 SYDVKM, per germline. CDR3 length: 17 residues. With 3 bases removed from V and 4 bases from J, the gap between germline ends came to 21 bases. The CDR3 DNA is TGTGCCAGCAGTTTCCTGAAAACTCAGGGCAGGTCCACTGAAGCTTTCTTT. Its protein is CASSFLKTQGRSTEAFF.

This clonotype was counted ten times or more. The chain uses TRBV15 and TRBJ1-2; D gene unclear. Deletions cut 0 bases from V and 7 bases from J, with 6 bases between. CDR1 and CDR2 (germline): LNHNV, YYDKDF (reference sequence). This CDR3 region has 12 residues. This CDR3 reads CATSRDLAGYTF. The CDR3 region has the DNA TGTGCCACCAGCAGAGACCTTGCTGGCTACACCTTC.

This clonotype was seen at least ten times. The chain carries TRBV11-3 and TRBJ2-3; TRBD1 matches at 9 bases. Trimming removed 3 bases from V and 3 bases from J; junction bases left unmatched: 7. The CDR3 has 16 residues. Looked up from germline, CDR1 is SGHNT and CDR2 is YENEEA. The DNA for the CDR3 is TGTGCCAGCAGCTTGGGACAGGGAGGGAGGACAGATACGCAGTATTTT. As protein: CASSLGQGGRTDTQYF.

As regards this clonotype: One base away lies a much larger clone, so this may be a sequencing read error. The chain recombines TRBV12-3 or TRBV12-4 with TRBJ2-7; either TRBD1 or TRBD2 may fit D (6 bases each). This CDR3 is built from 14 residues. CDR3 nucleotide sequence: TGTGCCAGCAGCAAGGGGGGAGTGTCTTACGGGCAGTACTTC. This sequence encodes CASSKGGVSYGQYF.

V gene TRBV10-3 combines with J gene TRBJ1-2; tentatively, D is TRBD1 (5 bases). This CDR3 region has 13 residues. Germline loops: CDR1 ENHRY, CDR2 SYGVKD. V was clipped by 5 bases and J by 2 bases, with 9 bases between them. CDR3 sequence (DNA): TGTGCCATCAGTTGGGACGGAAACTATGGCTACACCTTC. This encodes CAISWDGNYGYTF.

This clonotype was counted at least ten times. The chain is built from TRBV9 and TRBJ2-7; TRBD1 agrees at 9 bases. Trimming at V came to 3 bases and at J to 2 bases, leaving 3 bases not matched to a gene. Germline assignment: CDR1 SGDLS and CDR2 YYNGEE. The CDR3 consists of 14 residues. CDR3 nucleotides: TGTGCCAGCAGCGAGGGGACAGGGCCCTACGAGCAGTACTTC. Translated, it gives CASSEGTGPYEQYF.

The genes are TRBV25-1 and TRBJ1-4, with a possible D match to TRBD1 (5 bases). This CDR3 has 16 amino acids. V was shortened by 2 bases and J by 0 bases, with 10 bases between the two germline ends. Germline V gene data show CDR1 as MGHDK and CDR2 as SYGVNS. CDR3 nucleotide sequence: TGTGCCAGCAGTGAAGGGTCGGGGGCAACTAATGAAAAACTGTTTTTT. Translating it yields CASSEGSGATNEKLFF.

This clonotype was found many times. The chain joins TRBV20-1 to TRBJ2-3; D is possibly TRBD2 (5 bases). Trimming shortened V by 6 bases and J by 8 bases, and 15 bases separated the two germline ends. CDR1 DFQATT and CDR2 SNEGSKA come from the germline V gene (reference sequence). This CDR3 has 12 residues. The CDR3 region has the DNA TGCAGTGCCAGGACTGCGGCCCTTACGCAGTATTTT. Translated, it gives CSARTAALTQYF.

This clonotype was picked up many times. This chain links TRBV28 with TRBJ1-4; 9 bases line up with TRBD1. CDR1 and CDR2 (germline): MDHEN, SYDVKM. J was trimmed by 8 bases and V by 5 bases; bases with no gene match: 12. The CDR3 is made up of 16 amino acids. The CDR3 is CASSLRTGAQGEKLFF. In DNA form, the CDR3 reads TGTGCCAGCAGTCTACGGACAGGGGCCCAGGGGGAAAAACTGTTTTTT.

This clonotype has a handful of counts. J is TRBJ2-5 and V is TRBV6-2 or TRBV6-3, with TRBD2 matching over 8 bases. CDR1 is MNHEY and CDR2 is SVGEGT in the germline V gene. The junction had 14 bases not matched to a gene; V was cut back by 5 bases and J by 0 bases. The CDR3 is 18 amino acids. The CDR3 nucleotides are TGTGCCAGCAGTGAAGACGGGGGGGCTAGCGAGAACCAAGAGACCCAGTACTTC. Its protein is CASSEDGGASENQETQYF.

The gene calls are TRBV5-1 and TRBJ2-7; D perhaps matches TRBD2 (5 bases). Germline CDR1 SGHRS, CDR2 YFSETQ. CDR3 length: 16 residues. V shed 3 bases and J shed 2 bases, with 18 bases lying between them. The CDR3 DNA sequence: TGCGCCAGCAGCTGGGCCCATCCAGCGGCCCCCTACGAGCAGTACTTC. The encoded protein is CASSWAHPAAPYEQYF. The whole variable domain, filled in from reference TRBV5-1 and TRBJ2-7, reads KAGVTQTPRYLIKTRGQQVTLSCSPISGHRSVSWYQQTPGQGLQFLFEYFSETQRNKGNFPGRFSGRQFSNSRSEMNVSTLELGDSALYLCASSWAHPAAPYEQYFGPGTRLTVT.

This clonotype was counted many times. The chain combines TRBV7-8 with TRBJ1-5, with 7 positions matching TRBD1. The CDR3 sequence is 15 residues long. Trimming at V came to 5 bases and at J to 2 bases, leaving 6 bases not matched to a gene. The germline gives CDR1 SGHVS, CDR2 FQNEAQ. CDR3 protein: CASSQGGAGNQPQHF. The DNA of the CDR3 is TGTGCCAGCAGCCAAGGGGGCGCCGGCAATCAGCCCCAGCATTTT.

This clonotype was recorded a few times. This chain links TRBV5-1 with TRBJ2-7, with no clear D. The V gene's germline CDR1 is SGHRS and CDR2 YFSETQ. V lost 1 base and J lost 2, with 13 bases in between. This CDR3 region has 15 residues. The CDR3 protein is CASSLRSHTTYEQYF. The CDR3 DNA sequence: TGCGCCAGCAGCTTGCGGTCTCATACCACCTACGAGCAGTACTTC.

This clonotype has only a few counts. The chain is built from TRBV11-3 and TRBJ2-1, with 13 bases aligning to TRBD2. The CDR3 is 19 residues long. The germline V gene encodes CDR1 SGHNT and CDR2 YENEEA. Losses at the gene ends were 1 base for V and 4 bases for J; bases not matched to a gene: 10. In DNA, the CDR3 is TGTGCCAGCAGCTTAGGAGATGGACTAGCGGGAGCCCGGTACAATGAGCAGTTCTTC. Translating it yields CASSLGDGLAGARYNEQFF.

Many counts were recorded for this clonotype. The chain is built from TRBV7-2 and TRBJ2-3; 7 bases agree with TRBD2. V was clipped by 6 bases and J by 0 bases; unmatched bases: 9. Germline lookup yields CDR1 SGHTA and CDR2 FQGNSA. There are 16 residues in the CDR3. CDR3 nucleotide sequence: TGTGCCAGCAGTACCCCGCTAGCGGACAGCACAGATACGCAGTATTTT. This sequence encodes CASSTPLADSTDTQYF.

J is TRBJ1-4 and V is TRBV5-6; 7 nucleotides line up with TRBD1. The CDR3 contains 14 residues. Germline values: CDR1 SGHDT, CDR2 YYEEEE. The junction had 6 bases not matched to a gene; V was cut back by 2 bases and J by 8 bases. In DNA form, the CDR3 reads TGTGCCAGCAGCTTCGACAGGGCGGTCGAAAAACTGTTTTTT. Protein product: CASSFDRAVEKLFF.

This clonotype was recorded at least ten times. The chain carries TRBV5-1 and TRBJ2-7; 10 bases line up with TRBD2. Germline CDR1 is SGHRS and CDR2 is YFSETQ. V gave up 4 bases and J gave up 4 bases; unmatched junction bases: 5. The CDR3 covers 14 residues. DNA for the CDR3: TGCGCCAGCAGCAAGGCTAGCGGGAGTTACGAGCAGTACTTC. Translated, it gives CASSKASGSYEQYF.

This clonotype showed up many times. The V call is TRBV29-1, the J call TRBJ2-2, with D tentatively TRBD2 (5 bases). This CDR3 is built from 15 residues. V lost 0 bases and J 6 bases, leaving 14 bases between the germline ends. Germline-derived CDR1 and CDR2 are SQVTM and ANQGSEA. CDR3 region: CSVEEKRTYSGELFF. CDR3 DNA: TGCAGCGTTGAAGAAAAGCGGACGTACTCCGGGGAGCTGTTTTTT.